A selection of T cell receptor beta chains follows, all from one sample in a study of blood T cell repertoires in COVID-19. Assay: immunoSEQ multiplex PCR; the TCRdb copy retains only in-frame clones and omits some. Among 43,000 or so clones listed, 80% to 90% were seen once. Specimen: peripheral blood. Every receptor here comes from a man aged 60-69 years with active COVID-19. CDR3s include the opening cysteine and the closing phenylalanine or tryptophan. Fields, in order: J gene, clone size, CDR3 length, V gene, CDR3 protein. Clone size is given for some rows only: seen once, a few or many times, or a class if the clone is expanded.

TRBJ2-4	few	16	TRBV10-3	CAIRSEGGGAKNIQYF
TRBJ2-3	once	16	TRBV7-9	CASSPVGAGGPNTQYF
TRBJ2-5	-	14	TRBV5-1	CASSEQGAGETQYF
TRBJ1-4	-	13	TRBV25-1	CASKDGENEKLFF
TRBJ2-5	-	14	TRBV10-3	CAISESLGRETQYF
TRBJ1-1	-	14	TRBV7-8	CASSPAGGGTEAFF
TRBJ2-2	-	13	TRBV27	CASRLSAGMELFF
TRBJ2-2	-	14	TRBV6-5	CATGTGLLPGELFF
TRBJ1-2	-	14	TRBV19	CASSIDPRGYGYTF
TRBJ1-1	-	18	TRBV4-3	CASSQDGGGGREDTEAFF
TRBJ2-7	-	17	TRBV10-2	CASKRETSGSFPYEQYF
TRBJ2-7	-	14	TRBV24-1	CATSDGQPPYEQYF
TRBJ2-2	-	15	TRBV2	CARRLAGGRNGELFF
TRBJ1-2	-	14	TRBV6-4	CASTPEAGIYGYTF
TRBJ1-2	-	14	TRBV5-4	CASSLTGGAGGYTF
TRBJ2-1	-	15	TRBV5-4	CASSSSTGSNNEQFF
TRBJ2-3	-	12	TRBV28	CASGGSTDTQYF
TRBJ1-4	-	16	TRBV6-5	CASSYSQGGLNEKLFF
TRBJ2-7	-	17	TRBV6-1	CASSGVSFTGIRYEQYF
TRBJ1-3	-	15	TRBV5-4	CASSLGGGSGNTIYF
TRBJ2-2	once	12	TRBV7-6	CASSRGTGELFF
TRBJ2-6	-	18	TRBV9	CASKSPGDRPSGANVLTF
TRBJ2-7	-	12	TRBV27	CASSPGTPEQYF
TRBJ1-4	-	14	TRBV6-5	CASSSLGGNEKLFF
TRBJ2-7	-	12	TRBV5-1	CASRTDSYEQYF
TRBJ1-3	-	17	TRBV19	CASSIPRTRGIGNTIYF
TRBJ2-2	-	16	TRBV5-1	CASSLDGGLNTGELFF
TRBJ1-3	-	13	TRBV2	CASARSSGNTIYF
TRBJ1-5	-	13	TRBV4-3	CASSHGHLQPQHF
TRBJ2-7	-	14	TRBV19	CASSVTSGDYEQYF
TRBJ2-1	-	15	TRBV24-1	CATSEAGGPVNEQFF
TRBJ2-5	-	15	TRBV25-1	CASSEAGQPQETQYF
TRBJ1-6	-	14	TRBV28	CASSLRQGHSPLHF
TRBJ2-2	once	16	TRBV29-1	CSVEIPGTVNTGELFF
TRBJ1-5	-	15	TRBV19	CASSTLQGSNQPQHF
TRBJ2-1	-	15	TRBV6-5	CASSYGLGGSYEQFF
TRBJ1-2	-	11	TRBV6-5	CATRQGDGYTF
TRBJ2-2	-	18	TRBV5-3	CARSPRRTSGGAAGELFF
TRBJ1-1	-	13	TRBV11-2	CASSYKLDTEAFF
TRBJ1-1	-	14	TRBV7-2	CASSLVEGRTEAFF
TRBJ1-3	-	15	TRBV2	CASMLTGISGNTIYF
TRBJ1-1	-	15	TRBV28	CASSLRAGANTEAFF
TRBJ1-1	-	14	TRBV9	CASSVHRVMTEAFF
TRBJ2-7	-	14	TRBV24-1	CATSDPGTAEGQYF
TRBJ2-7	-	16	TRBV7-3	CASSLGLAGGPGEQYF